The source of this TCR beta chain is a study of cytomegalovirus exposure and HLA in healthy donors. Study findings and constraints: An analysis done earlier found most TCR beta V segments productive about 87% or about 30% of the time. In vitro testing confirmed a few CMV-associated chains as specific for CMV antigens.

Both 60 Vbeta primers and 13 Jbeta primers went into the PCR. Profiling relied on immunoSEQ multiplex PCR, and the TCRdb table lists in-frame clones only, not all of them. Here the sample table reports tens of thousands of clones. In regard to this clone: The target antigen is unknown.

This sequence was found in a man between 50 and 59 years old in good health and CMV-seronegative. Sequenced material: PBMCs.

The CDR3 region has the DNA TGTGCCAGCAGTCCCGTGGCAAGTAATTCACCCCTCCACTTT. This translates into CASSPVASNSPLHF. The V call is TRBV25-1, the J call TRBJ1-6; D not resolved. Germline CDR1 reads MGHDK; CDR2 reads SYGVNS. CDR3 length equals 14 residues. Trimming pared 5 bases from V and 6 bases from J, leaving 11 bases between.